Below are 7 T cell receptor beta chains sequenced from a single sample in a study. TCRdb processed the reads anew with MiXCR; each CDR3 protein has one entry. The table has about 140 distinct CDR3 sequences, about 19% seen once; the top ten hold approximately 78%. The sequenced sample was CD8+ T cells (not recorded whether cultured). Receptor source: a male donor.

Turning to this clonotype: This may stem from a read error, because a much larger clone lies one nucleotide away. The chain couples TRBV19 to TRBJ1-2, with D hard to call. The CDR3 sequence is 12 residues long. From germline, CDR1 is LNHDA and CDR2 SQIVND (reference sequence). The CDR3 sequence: CASSSGSYGYAF. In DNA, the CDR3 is TGTGCCAGTAGTTCAGGTAGCTATGGCTACGCCTTC.

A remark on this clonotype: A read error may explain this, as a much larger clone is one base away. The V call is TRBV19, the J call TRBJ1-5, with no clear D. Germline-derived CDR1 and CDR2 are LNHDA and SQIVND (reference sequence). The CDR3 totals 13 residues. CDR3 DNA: TGTGCCAGTAGTATTTATAACAATCAGCTCCAGCATTTT. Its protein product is CASSIYNNQLQHF.

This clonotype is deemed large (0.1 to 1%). The CDR3 sequence: CASSYGQGLPLHF. CDR3 nucleotide sequence: TGTGCCAGCAGTTATGGACAGGGTCTCCCCCTCCACTTT. V usage is TRBV27 and J usage is TRBJ1-6; TRBD1 matches 8 bases. Germline V gene data show CDR1 as MNHEY and CDR2 as SMNVEV (reference sequence). V dropped 4 bases and J dropped 13; count of bases not matched to a gene: 6. The CDR3 runs 13 residues.

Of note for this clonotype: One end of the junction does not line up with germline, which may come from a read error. CDR3 residues: CASSEQGANEKLLF. In DNA form, the CDR3 reads TGTGCCAGCAGCGAACAGGGGGCCAATGAAAAACTGCTTTTT. V usage is TRBV2 and J usage is TRBJ1-4, with TRBD1 matching over 9 bases. CDR1 is SNHLY and CDR2 is FYNNEI in the germline V gene. This CDR3 spans 14 amino acids.

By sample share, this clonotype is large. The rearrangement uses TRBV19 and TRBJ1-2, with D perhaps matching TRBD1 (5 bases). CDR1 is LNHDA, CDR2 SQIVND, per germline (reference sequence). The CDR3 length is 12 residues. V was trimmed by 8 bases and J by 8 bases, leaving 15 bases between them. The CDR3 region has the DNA TGTGCCAGTTCATGGGGCTCCTGGGGCTACACCTTC. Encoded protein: CASSWGSWGYTF.

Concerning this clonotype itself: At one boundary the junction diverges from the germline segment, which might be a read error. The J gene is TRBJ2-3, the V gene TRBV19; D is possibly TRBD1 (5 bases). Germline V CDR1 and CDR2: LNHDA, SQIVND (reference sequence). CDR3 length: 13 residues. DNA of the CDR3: TGTGCCAGTAGTATCCGAAGCACAGGTACGCAGTATTTT. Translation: CASSIRSTGTQYF.

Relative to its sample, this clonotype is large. The CDR3 DNA reads TGTGCCAGCGGATCCGGGGGTCGGTCCTACAATGAGCAGTTCTTC. This codes for CASGSGGRSYNEQFF. The rearrangement joins TRBV21-1 to TRBJ2-1; the table's D call, TRBD1, was not checked against the DNA. TRBV21-1 is marked as a pseudogene. There are 15 residues in the CDR3.